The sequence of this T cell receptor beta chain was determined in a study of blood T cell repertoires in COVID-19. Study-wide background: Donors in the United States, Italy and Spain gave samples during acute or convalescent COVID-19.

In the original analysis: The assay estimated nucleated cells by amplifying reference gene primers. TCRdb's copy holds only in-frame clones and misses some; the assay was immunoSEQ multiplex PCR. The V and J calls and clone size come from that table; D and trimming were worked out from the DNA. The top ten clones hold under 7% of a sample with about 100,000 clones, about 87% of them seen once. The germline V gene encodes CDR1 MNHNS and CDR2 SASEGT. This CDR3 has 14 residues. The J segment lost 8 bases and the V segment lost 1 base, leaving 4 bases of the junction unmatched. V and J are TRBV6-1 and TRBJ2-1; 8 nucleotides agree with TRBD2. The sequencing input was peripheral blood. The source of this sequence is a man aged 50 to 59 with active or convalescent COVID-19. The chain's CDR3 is CASSEGAGGYEQFF. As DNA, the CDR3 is TGTGCCAGCAGTGAAGGGGCGGGAGGTTATGAGCAGTTCTTC.